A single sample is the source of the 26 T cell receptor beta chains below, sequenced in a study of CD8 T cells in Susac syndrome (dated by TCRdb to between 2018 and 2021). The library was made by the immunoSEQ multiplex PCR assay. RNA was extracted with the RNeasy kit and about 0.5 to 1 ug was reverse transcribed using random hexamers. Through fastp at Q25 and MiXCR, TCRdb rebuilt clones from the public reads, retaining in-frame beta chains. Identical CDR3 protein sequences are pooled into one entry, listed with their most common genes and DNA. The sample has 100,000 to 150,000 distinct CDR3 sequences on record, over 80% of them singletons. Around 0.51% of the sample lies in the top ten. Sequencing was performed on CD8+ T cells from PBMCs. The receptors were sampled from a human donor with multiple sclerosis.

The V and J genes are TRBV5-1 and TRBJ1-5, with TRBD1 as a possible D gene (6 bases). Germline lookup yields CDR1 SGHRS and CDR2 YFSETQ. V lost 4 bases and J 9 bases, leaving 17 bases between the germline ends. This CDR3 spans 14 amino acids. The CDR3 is CASSPGGGRGPQHF. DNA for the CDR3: TGCGCCAGCAGCCCGGGCGGGGGGCGAGGGCCCCAGCATTTT.

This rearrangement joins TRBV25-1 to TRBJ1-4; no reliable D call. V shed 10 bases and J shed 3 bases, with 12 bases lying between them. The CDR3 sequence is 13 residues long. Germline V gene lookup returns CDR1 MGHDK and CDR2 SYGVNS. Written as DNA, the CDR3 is TGTGCCACGAGGGTCCGGTCTAATGAAAAACTGTTTTTT. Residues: CATRVRSNEKLFF.

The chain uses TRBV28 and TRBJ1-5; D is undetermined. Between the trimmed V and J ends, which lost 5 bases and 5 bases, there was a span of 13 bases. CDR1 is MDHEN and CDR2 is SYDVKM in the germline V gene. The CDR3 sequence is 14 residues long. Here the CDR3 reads CASSPDGVHQPQHF. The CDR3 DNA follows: TGTGCCAGCAGTCCTGACGGAGTTCATCAGCCCCAGCATTTT.

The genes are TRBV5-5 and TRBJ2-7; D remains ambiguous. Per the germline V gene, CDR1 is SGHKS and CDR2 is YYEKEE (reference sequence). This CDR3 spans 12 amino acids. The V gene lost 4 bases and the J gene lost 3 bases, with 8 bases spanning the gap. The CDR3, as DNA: TGTGCCAGCAGCCCAACCTACTACGAGCAGTACTTC. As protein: CASSPTYYEQYF.

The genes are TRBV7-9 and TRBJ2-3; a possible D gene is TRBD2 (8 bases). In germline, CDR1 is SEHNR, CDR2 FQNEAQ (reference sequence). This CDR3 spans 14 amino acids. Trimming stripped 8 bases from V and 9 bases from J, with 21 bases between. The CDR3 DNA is TGTGCCAGCTTCGAGGGGGCGGGACTAGTCACGCAGTATTTT. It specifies CASFEGAGLVTQYF.

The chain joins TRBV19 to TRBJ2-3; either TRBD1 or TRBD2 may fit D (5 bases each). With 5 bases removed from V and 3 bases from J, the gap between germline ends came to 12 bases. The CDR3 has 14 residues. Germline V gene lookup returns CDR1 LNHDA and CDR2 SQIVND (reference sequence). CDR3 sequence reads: CASSSGTTTDTQYF. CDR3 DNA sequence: TGTGCCAGTAGTTCCGGGACCACGACAGATACGCAGTATTTT.

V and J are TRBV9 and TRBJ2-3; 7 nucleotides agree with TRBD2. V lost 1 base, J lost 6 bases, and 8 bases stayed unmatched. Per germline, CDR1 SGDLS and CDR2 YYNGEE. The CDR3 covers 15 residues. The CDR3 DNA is TGTGCCAGCAGCGTATCTGGAGGGAGGGGTGATACGCAGTATTTT. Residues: CASSVSGGRGDTQYF.

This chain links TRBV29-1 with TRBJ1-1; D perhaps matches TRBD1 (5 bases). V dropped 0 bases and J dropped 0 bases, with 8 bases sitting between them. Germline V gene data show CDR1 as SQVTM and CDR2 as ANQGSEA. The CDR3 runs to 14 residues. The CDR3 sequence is CSVEDGGMNTEAFF. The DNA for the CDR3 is TGCAGCGTTGAAGACGGGGGGATGAACACTGAAGCTTTCTTT.

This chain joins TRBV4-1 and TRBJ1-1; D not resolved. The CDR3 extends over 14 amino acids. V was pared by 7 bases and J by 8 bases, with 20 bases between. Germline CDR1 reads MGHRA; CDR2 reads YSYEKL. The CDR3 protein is CASTSTTKTVEAFF. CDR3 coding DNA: TGCGCCAGCACCTCCACGACCAAGACGGTAGAAGCTTTCTTT.

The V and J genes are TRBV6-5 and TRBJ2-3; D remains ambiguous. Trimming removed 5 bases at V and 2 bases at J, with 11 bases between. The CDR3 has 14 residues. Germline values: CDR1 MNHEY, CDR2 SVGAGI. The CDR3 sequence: CASSDGSLTDTQYF. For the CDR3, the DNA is TGTGCCAGCAGTGACGGATCACTCACAGATACGCAGTATTTT.

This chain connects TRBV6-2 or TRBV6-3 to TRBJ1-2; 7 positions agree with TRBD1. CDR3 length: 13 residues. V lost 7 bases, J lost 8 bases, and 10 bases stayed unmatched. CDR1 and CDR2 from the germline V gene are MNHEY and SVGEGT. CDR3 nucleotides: TGTGCCAGCACCCTCAGACAGGGAGACGGCTACACCTTC. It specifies CASTLRQGDGYTF.

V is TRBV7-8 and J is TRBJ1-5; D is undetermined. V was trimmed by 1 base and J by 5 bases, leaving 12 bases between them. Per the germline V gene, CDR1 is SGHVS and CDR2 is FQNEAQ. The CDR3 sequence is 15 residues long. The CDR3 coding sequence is TGTGCCAGCAGCTTAGTCAGGAACCCATATCAGCCCCAGCATTTT. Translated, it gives CASSLVRNPYQPQHF.

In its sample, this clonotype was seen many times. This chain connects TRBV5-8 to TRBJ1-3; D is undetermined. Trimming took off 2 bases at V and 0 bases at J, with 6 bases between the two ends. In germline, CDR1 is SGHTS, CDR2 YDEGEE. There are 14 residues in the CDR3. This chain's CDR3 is CASSFPSSGNTIYF. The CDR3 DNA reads TGTGCCAGCAGCTTTCCGAGCTCTGGAAACACCATATATTTT.

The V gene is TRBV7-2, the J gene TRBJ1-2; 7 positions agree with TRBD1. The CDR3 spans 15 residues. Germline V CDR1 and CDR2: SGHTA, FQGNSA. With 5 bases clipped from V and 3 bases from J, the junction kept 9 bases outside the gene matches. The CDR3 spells CASSPNPTGYYGYTF. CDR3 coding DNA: TGTGCCAGCAGCCCCAACCCGACAGGGTACTATGGCTACACCTTC.

The CDR3, as DNA: TGTGCCAGCAGTTCAACCCAGGTCGGGACAGGTTTTTCGATCCTTTTCTTC. Translated, it gives CASSSTQVGTGFSILFF. This chain uses TRBV27 with TRBJ2-1; 8 nucleotides match TRBD1. J was trimmed by 16 bases and V by 4 bases; bases with no gene match: 24. The CDR3 is 17 residues long. The germline CDR1 and CDR2 sequences are MNHEY and SMNVEV (reference sequence).

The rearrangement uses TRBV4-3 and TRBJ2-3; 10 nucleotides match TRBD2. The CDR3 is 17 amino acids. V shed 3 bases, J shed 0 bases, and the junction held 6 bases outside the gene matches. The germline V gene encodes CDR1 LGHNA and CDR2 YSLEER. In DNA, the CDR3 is TGCGCCAGCAGCCACCCCACTAGCGGGGATAGCACAGATACGCAGTATTTT. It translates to CASSHPTSGDSTDTQYF.

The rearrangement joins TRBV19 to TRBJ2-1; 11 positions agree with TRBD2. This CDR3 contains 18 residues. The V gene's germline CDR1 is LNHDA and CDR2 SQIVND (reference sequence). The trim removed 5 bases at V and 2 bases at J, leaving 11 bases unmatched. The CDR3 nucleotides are TGTGCCAGTAGTGTCCTCTCCCCTAGCGGGGGGACCTACAATGAGCAGTTCTTC. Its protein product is CASSVLSPSGGTYNEQFF.

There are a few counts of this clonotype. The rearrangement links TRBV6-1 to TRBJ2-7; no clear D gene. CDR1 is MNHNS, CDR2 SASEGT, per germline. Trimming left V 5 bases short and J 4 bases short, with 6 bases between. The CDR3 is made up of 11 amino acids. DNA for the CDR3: TGTGCCAGCAGTTCTAAATACGAGCAGTACGTC. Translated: CASSSKYEQYV.

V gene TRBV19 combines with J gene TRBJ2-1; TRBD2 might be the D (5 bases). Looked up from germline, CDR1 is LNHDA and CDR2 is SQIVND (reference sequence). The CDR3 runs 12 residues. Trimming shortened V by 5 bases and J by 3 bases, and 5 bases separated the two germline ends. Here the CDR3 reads CASSRGYNEQFF. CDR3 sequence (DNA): TGTGCCAGTAGTCGGGGCTACAATGAGCAGTTCTTC.

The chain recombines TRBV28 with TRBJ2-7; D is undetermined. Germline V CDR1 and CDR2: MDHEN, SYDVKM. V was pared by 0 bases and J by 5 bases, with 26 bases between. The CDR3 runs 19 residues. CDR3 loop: CASSLWFCWTKRCSDEQYF. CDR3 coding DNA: TGTGCCAGCAGTTTATGGTTTTGTTGGACGAAAAGGTGTAGTGACGAGCAGTACTTC.

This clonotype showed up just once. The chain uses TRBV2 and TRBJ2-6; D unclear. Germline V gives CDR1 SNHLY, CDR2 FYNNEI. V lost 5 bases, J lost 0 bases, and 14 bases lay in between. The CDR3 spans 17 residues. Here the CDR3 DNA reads TGTGCCAGCAGTCAAAAGGAAACCATCTCTGGGGCCAACGTCCTGACTTTC. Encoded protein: CASSQKETISGANVLTF.

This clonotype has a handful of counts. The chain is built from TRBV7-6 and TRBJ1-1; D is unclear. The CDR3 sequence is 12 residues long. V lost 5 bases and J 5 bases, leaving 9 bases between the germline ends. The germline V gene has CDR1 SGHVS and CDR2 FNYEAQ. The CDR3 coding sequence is TGTGCCAGCAGCCCGTGGGAGACTGAAGCTTTCTTT. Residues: CASSPWETEAFF.

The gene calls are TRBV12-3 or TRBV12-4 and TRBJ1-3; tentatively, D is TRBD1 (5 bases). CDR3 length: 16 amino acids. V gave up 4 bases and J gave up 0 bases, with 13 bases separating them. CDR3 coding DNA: TGTGCCAGCAGTTGGGGGTGGAGGAGCTCTGGAAACACCATATATTTT. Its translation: CASSWGWRSSGNTIYF.

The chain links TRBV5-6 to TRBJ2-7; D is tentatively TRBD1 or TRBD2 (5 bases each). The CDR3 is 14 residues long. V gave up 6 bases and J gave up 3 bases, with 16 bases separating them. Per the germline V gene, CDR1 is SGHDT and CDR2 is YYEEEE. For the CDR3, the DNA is TGTGCCAGCACTCCGGGGCTAGGAGACTACGAGCAGTACTTC. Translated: CASTPGLGDYEQYF.

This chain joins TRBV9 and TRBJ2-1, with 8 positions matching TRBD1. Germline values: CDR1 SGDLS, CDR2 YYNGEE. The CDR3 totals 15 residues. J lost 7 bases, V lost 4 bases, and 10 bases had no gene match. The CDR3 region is CASSQRQGTENEQFF. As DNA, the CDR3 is TGTGCCAGCAGCCAAAGACAGGGGACCGAAAATGAGCAGTTCTTC.

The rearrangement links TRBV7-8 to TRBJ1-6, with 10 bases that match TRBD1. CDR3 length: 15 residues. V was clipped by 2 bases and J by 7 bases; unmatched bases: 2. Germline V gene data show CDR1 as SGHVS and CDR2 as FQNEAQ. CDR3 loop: CASSLLDRGNSPLHF. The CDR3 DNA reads TGTGCCAGCAGCTTATTGGACAGGGGGAATTCACCCCTCCACTTT.